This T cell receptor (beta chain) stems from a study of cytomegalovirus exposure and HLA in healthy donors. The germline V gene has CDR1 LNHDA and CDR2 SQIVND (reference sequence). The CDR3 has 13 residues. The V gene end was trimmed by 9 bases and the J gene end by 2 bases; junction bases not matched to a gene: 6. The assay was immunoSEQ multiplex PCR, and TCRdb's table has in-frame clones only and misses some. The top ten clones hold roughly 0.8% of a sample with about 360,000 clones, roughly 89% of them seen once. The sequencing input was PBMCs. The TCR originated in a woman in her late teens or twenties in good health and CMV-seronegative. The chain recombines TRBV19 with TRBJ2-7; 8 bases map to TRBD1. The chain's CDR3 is CARGQGSPYEQYF. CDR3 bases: TGTGCCAGAGGACAGGGTTCCCCCTACGAGCAGTACTTC. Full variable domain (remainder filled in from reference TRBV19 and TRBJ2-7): DGGITQSPKYLFRKEGQNVTLSCEQNLNHDAMYWYRQDPGQGLRLIYYSQIVNDFQKGDIAEGYSVSREKKESFPLTVTSAQKNPTAFYLCARGQGSPYEQYFGPGTRLTVT.